The 17 T cell receptor beta chains listed next were all sequenced from one sample in a study of blood T cell repertoires in COVID-19. Measured with immunoSEQ multiplex PCR; TCRdb has only the in-frame clones, and not every one. This table holds 240,000 or so clones, around 80% found once. Sequenced input: peripheral blood. The receptors derive from a woman aged 80 or over with acute or convalescent COVID-19.

The chain is built from TRBV5-3 and TRBJ2-7; maybe TRBD1 (5 bases). TRBV5-3 is flagged as an ORF with uncertain function. The V and J ends lost 8 bases and 6 bases respectively, with 24 bases between them. CDR3 length: 15 amino acids. This CDR3 is CASQPQNRQLGEQYF. The CDR3 DNA is TGTGCCAGTCAGCCTCAGAACAGGCAGTTGGGCGAGCAGTACTTC.

The chain carries TRBV6-2 or TRBV6-3 and TRBJ2-7; D remains ambiguous. Germline assignment: CDR1 MNHEY and CDR2 SVGEGT. Trimming stripped 4 bases from V and 6 bases from J, with 19 bases between. The CDR3 has 15 residues. The CDR3 region has the DNA TGTGCCAGCAGTTCAGGAACTGCTATCGTCTCCGAGCAGTACTTC. It is translated as CASSSGTAIVSEQYF.

The V gene is TRBV6-5, the J gene TRBJ1-5; 8 nucleotides line up with TRBD1. The CDR3 consists of 13 residues. In germline, CDR1 is MNHEY, CDR2 SVGAGI. The trim removed 7 bases at V and 4 bases at J, leaving 3 bases unmatched. CDR3 in DNA: TGTGCCAGCATGACAGGGGCGAATCAGCCCCAGCATTTT. Translation: CASMTGANQPQHF.

The chain uses TRBV7-2 and TRBJ2-1, with D possibly TRBD2 on 6 matching bases. Germline values: CDR1 SGHTA, CDR2 FQGNSA. The V end lost 1 base, the J end lost 6 bases, and 13 bases lay between the germline ends. CDR3 size: 15 residues. For the CDR3, the DNA is TGTGCCAGCAGCTTAGTTGAGACTAGAAGCAATGAGCAGTTCTTC. Its protein product is CASSLVETRSNEQFF.

The chain has TRBV28 and TRBJ2-7; D perhaps matches TRBD1 (5 bases). The V and J ends lost 5 bases and 7 bases respectively, with 15 bases between them. The CDR3 consists of 13 residues. The germline V gene has CDR1 MDHEN and CDR2 SYDVKM. The CDR3 is CASSRPGRGEQYF. CDR3 sequence (DNA): TGTGCCAGCAGTCGTCCAGGGCGAGGAGAGCAGTACTTC.

In this sample, this clone turned up once. The rearrangement uses TRBV5-1 and TRBJ2-5, with 8 bases lining up with TRBD2. With V trimmed by 1 base and J by 4 bases, 6 bases remained unmatched. Germline V gene data show CDR1 as SGHRS and CDR2 as YFSETQ. The CDR3 is 15 residues long. The CDR3 DNA follows: TGCGCCAGCAGCTTGAAACGGGGGGGCAGAGAGACCCAGTACTTC. Translation: CASSLKRGGRETQYF.

This clone was picked up one time. The V gene is TRBV5-1, the J gene TRBJ2-3, with D perhaps TRBD2 (5 bases). Between the trimmed V and J ends, which lost 0 bases and 4 bases, there was a span of 12 bases. The CDR3 consists of 15 residues. Germline CDR1 is SGHRS and CDR2 is YFSETQ. The CDR3 region has the DNA TGCGCCAGCAGCTTGGCCGGTGTGAGGGCAGATACGCAGTATTTT. Its protein is CASSLAGVRADTQYF.

The chain recombines TRBV6-1 with TRBJ1-1, with TRBD1 matching 12 bases. The ends lost 4 bases at V and 1 base at J; junction bases unmatched: 4. This CDR3 contains 16 residues. Germline CDR1 is MNHNS and CDR2 is SASEGT. The CDR3 region has the DNA TGTGCCAGCAGTGCCCGGGACAGGGGGCAGAACACTGAAGCTTTCTTT. Translating it yields CASSARDRGQNTEAFF.

The CDR3: CASSLYRQGNTIYF. CDR3 coding DNA: TGTGCCAGCAGTTTATACAGGCAAGGAAACACCATATATTTT. The chain couples TRBV28 to TRBJ1-3, with D possibly being TRBD1 (5 bases). Per the germline V gene, CDR1 is MDHEN and CDR2 is SYDVKM. This CDR3 has 14 amino acids. V was shortened by 1 base and J by 4 bases, with 8 bases between the two germline ends.

This clone came up once. The chain recombines TRBV27 with TRBJ1-5; 10 nucleotides line up with TRBD1. CDR3 length: 12 amino acids. The V segment lost 8 bases and the J segment 9 bases; nucleotides outside the gene matches: 4. CDR1 and CDR2 from the germline V gene are MNHEY and SMNVEV (reference sequence). CDR3 amino acids: CASGTGVRPQHF. CDR3 DNA: TGTGCCAGCGGGACAGGGGTGAGGCCCCAGCATTTT.

This chain connects TRBV3-1 (or the pseudogene TRBV3-2) to TRBJ1-5; maybe TRBD1 (6 bases). The CDR3 consists of 14 residues. Germline loops: CDR1 LGHDT, CDR2 YNNKEL (reference sequence). The V and J ends lost 3 bases and 7 bases respectively, with 13 bases between them. The CDR3 DNA is TGTGCCAGCAGCCACGGCAGGGGAGAGCAGCCCCAGCATTTT. This sequence encodes CASSHGRGEQPQHF.

This chain uses TRBV27 with TRBJ1-1; possibly TRBD1 for D (6 bases). This CDR3 region has 13 residues. The V and J ends lost 7 bases and 1 base respectively, with 10 bases between them. The germline CDR1 and CDR2 sequences are MNHEY and SMNVEV (reference sequence). The CDR3, as DNA: TGTGCCAGCAATCTCAGGGGGAACACTGAAGCTTTCTTT. As protein: CASNLRGNTEAFF.

This chain connects TRBV3-1 (or the pseudogene TRBV3-2) to TRBJ1-1, with D maybe TRBD1 (5 bases). Germline V CDR1 and CDR2: LGHDT, YNNKEL (reference sequence). Trimming cost V 4 bases and J 1 base, with 7 bases left between them. The CDR3 is 13 residues long. The CDR3 nucleotides read TGTGCCAGCAGCCGAGGACAGAACACTGAAGCTTTCTTT. Its protein product is CASSRGQNTEAFF.

The chain has TRBV28 and TRBJ2-7; the D is unclear. The ends were cut back, 5 bases at V and 2 bases at J, with 7 bases in the middle. The CDR3 covers 12 residues. CDR1 MDHEN and CDR2 SYDVKM come from the germline V gene. CDR3 residues: CASSLPPYEQYF. CDR3 DNA: TGTGCCAGCAGTCTACCGCCCTACGAGCAGTACTTC.

The chain links TRBV5-1 to TRBJ1-2, with D perhaps TRBD1 (6 bases). The length of the CDR3 is 12 residues. CDR1 and CDR2 from the germline V gene are SGHRS and YFSETQ. V was shortened by 3 bases and J by 8 bases, with 11 bases between the two germline ends. The CDR3 spells CASSWEGDGYTF. CDR3 nucleotides: TGCGCCAGCAGCTGGGAGGGGGACGGCTACACCTTC.

The chain uses TRBV6-1 and TRBJ2-3; 8 bases fit TRBD1. CDR1 and CDR2 from the germline V gene are MNHNS and SASEGT. The ends lost 4 bases at V and 1 base at J; junction bases unmatched: 7. This CDR3 has 16 amino acids. The CDR3 region is CASSADRGRGTDTQYF. CDR3 sequence (DNA): TGTGCCAGCAGTGCCGACAGGGGTCGGGGCACAGATACGCAGTATTTT.

The sample holds a few counts of this clone. The chain links TRBV9 to TRBJ2-1; TRBD1 might be the D (6 bases). The CDR3 consists of 16 residues. Deletions cut 0 bases from V and 3 bases from J, with 13 bases between. From germline, CDR1 is SGDLS and CDR2 YYNGEE. CDR3 DNA sequence: TGTGCCAGCAGCGTAGGGGGGACAAAAGACTACAATGAGCAGTTCTTC. Translated, it gives CASSVGGTKDYNEQFF.